Shown below are 15 T cell receptor beta chains from a single sample sequenced in a study of T-cell memory formation after mild COVID-19. One entry per CDR3 protein results from TCRdb running MiXCR on the 5' RACE reads. Among some 13,000 distinct CDR3 sequences listed, more than 10% were seen once. The specimen sequenced was PBMCs or a T cell subset sorted from them (not recorded which). These receptors all stem from an adult woman who had mild COVID-19 (a few samples of this study predate the infection). Cell type and time point are not known.

Ten or more counts support this clonotype. The V and J genes are TRBV5-1 and TRBJ1-1; D is perhaps TRBD1 (5 bases). CDR1 and CDR2 (germline): SGHRS, YFSETQ. The germline V and J ends were trimmed by 0 bases and 4 bases, with 13 bases remaining between them. This CDR3 is 15 amino acids long. The CDR3, as DNA: TGCGCCAGCAGCTTGGGTCTACGGCAGGGCACTGAAGCTTTCTTT. It yields the protein CASSLGLRQGTEAFF.

In this sample, this clonotype turned up many times. The chain recombines TRBV4-1 with TRBJ2-3; 10 bases map to TRBD2. The CDR3 totals 15 residues. Germline values: CDR1 MGHRA, CDR2 YSYEKL. V shed 1 base, J shed 4 bases, and the junction held 2 bases outside the gene matches. This CDR3 reads CASSQASGGADTQYF. CDR3 DNA: TGCGCCAGCAGCCAAGCTAGCGGGGGTGCAGATACGCAGTATTTT.

Only a few counts were recorded for this clonotype. This sequence may be a read error, since a much larger clone differs from it by one base. Since the CDR3 does not end with the conserved phenylalanine or tryptophan, this likely comes from a read error. The chain combines TRBV11-1 with TRBJ2-1; 7 positions match TRBD2. Germline loops: CDR1 SGHAT, CDR2 FQDESV (reference sequence). The CDR3 extends over 11 amino acids. V was clipped by 5 bases and J by 12 bases; unmatched bases: 4. CDR3 sequence reads: CASSPGLPQFL. CDR3 bases: TGTGCCAGCAGCCCGGGACTACCGCAGTTCTTA.

The sample holds many counts of this clonotype. The chain employs TRBV29-1 and TRBJ1-5; tentatively, D is TRBD1 (5 bases). V dropped 7 bases and J dropped 3 bases, with 13 bases sitting between them. This CDR3 has 13 residues. Germline V gene lookup returns CDR1 SQVTM and CDR2 ANQGSEA. Here the CDR3 DNA reads TGCAGCGCCTCAGGAGGGGTCAATCAGCCCCAGCATTTT. Translated: CSASGGVNQPQHF.

This clonotype was found many times. The J gene is TRBJ1-6, the V gene TRBV6-1, with 8 bases lining up with TRBD1. This CDR3 contains 16 residues. Trimming took 2 bases from V and 8 from J; bases not matched to a gene: 8. Germline assignment: CDR1 MNHNS and CDR2 SASEGT. The CDR3 loop reads CASSEYGQGAYSPLHF. CDR3 DNA sequence: TGTGCCAGCAGTGAATATGGGCAGGGGGCTTATTCACCCCTCCACTTT.

There are many counts of this clonotype. The rearrangement joins TRBV6-2 or TRBV6-3 to TRBJ2-7; a possible D gene is TRBD1 (5 bases). Germline V lookup: CDR1 MNHEY, CDR2 SVGEGT. Trimming took off 4 bases at V and 7 bases at J, with 17 bases between the two ends. The CDR3 loop spans 14 amino acids. Here the CDR3 DNA reads TGTGCCAGCAGTTGGTTCGACAGCGCAGCAGAGCAGTACTTC. Protein sequence: CASSWFDSAAEQYF.

This clonotype has a count of ten or more. The CDR3 sequence is CASSLTLRNEQFF. In nucleotides, the CDR3 is TGTGCCAGCAGCTTAACGTTAAGAAATGAGCAGTTCTTC. This rearrangement joins TRBV7-3 to TRBJ2-1, with D uncertain. Trimming removed 0 bases at V and 7 bases at J, with 7 bases between. Germline CDR1 and CDR2: SGHTA and FQGTGA. The CDR3 covers 13 residues. The full variable domain, its missing parts supplied by reference TRBV7-3 and TRBJ2-1, is GAGVSQTPSNKVTEKGKYVELRCDPISGHTALYWYRQSLGQGPEFLIYFQGTGAADDSGLPNDRFFAVRPEGSVSTLKIQRTERGDSAVYLCASSLTLRNEQFFGPGTRLTVL.

This clonotype has at least ten counts. The chain links TRBV29-1 to TRBJ2-7, with TRBD1 identical over 8 bases. The CDR3 has 20 amino acids. Unmatched junction bases numbered 22, after V lost 1 base and J lost 2 bases. Germline lookup yields CDR1 SQVTM and CDR2 ANQGSEA. CDR3 sequence (DNA): TGCAGCGTTGAAGTTTGGGACAGGCCCTCAAATCGGTTAAGAACCTACGAGCAGTACTTC. It specifies CSVEVWDRPSNRLRTYEQYF.

In its sample, this clonotype was seen many times. V is TRBV6-1 and J is TRBJ2-7; possibly TRBD2 for D (5 bases). Germline CDR1 is MNHNS and CDR2 is SASEGT. V was pared by 6 bases and J by 3 bases, with 18 bases between. The length of the CDR3 is 15 residues. This CDR3 reads CASSQDWTGIYEQYF. As DNA, the CDR3 is TGTGCCAGCAGCCAAGATTGGACGGGGATCTACGAGCAGTACTTC.

This clonotype was seen ten or more times. J is TRBJ2-2 and V is TRBV20-1; the D gene is possibly TRBD2 (5 bases). Germline V gene data show CDR1 as DFQATT and CDR2 as SNEGSKA (reference sequence). With 4 bases removed from V and 1 base from J, the gap between germline ends came to 7 bases. The CDR3 has 13 residues. The CDR3 spells CSAISENTGELFF. The CDR3 DNA sequence: TGCAGTGCTATTAGCGAGAACACCGGGGAGCTGTTTTTT.

The table lists this clonotype with many counts. The V gene is TRBV11-2, the J gene TRBJ1-1, with TRBD1 matching over 8 bases. Germline V CDR1 and CDR2: SGHAT, FQNNGV. The V and J ends lost 3 bases and 3 bases, in that order; junction bases with no gene match: 9. This CDR3 has 16 amino acids. The CDR3 DNA follows: TGTGCCAGCAGCTTCGGCAGGGGGCGTGCGGACACTGAAGCTTTCTTT. Translated, it gives CASSFGRGRADTEAFF.

This clonotype was found many times. This sequence joins TRBV4-2 and TRBJ2-7, with 10 bases fitting TRBD1. Per germline, CDR1 LGHNA and CDR2 YNFKEQ. J gave up 1 base and V 1 base, and 4 bases lay outside the gene matches. The CDR3 spans 16 residues. The CDR3 protein is CASSQGTGGSSYEQYF. DNA of the CDR3: TGTGCCAGCAGCCAAGGGACAGGGGGTTCATCCTACGAGCAGTACTTC.

This clonotype was observed at least ten times. The chain employs TRBV14 and TRBJ2-7; 9 bases fit TRBD1. Germline CDR1 SGHDN, CDR2 FVKESK. J was trimmed by 1 base and V by 4 bases; bases with no gene match: 5. The CDR3 length is 15 residues. The CDR3 reads CASSRQGQGSYEQYF. In nucleotides, the CDR3 is TGTGCCAGCAGCCGCCAAGGACAGGGGTCCTACGAGCAGTACTTC.

This clonotype was detected ten times or more. The V and J genes are TRBV12-3 or TRBV12-4 and TRBJ2-1, with 10 bases lining up with TRBD2. V shed 2 bases and J 8 bases; nucleotides not matched to a gene: 9. CDR3 length: 16 amino acids. The CDR3 region has the DNA TGTGCCAGCAGTTTACGCGCTAGCGGGAGTGCCGATGAGCAGTTCTTC. Amino acid sequence: CASSLRASGSADEQFF.

This clonotype was detected a few times. With a much larger clone just one base away, this may be a read error. This chain uses TRBV30 with TRBJ2-1, with 7 bases lining up with TRBD2. Per germline, CDR1 GTSNPN and CDR2 SVGIG (reference sequence). CDR3 length: 19 amino acids. J lost 2 bases, V lost 5 bases, and 21 bases had no gene match. CDR3 nucleotides: TGTGCCTGGGCCGGCTACCGAGCGGGAAACCCTCCTACCTACAATGAGCAGTTCTTC. Amino acid sequence: CAWAGYRAGNPPTYNEQFF.